The clone carrying this T cell receptor (beta chain) was observed a few times. Its antigen remains unknown. V lost 5 bases to trimming and J lost 1 base; unmatched junction nucleotides: 6. CDR3 length: 16 amino acids. Germline V lookup: CDR1 MNHNS, CDR2 SASEGT. These data belong to a study of T-cell reconstitution after alpha-beta-depleted transplantation in children. Study-level results: Certain patients had high TCRbeta diversity at day 60, and it came from recipient T cells and thymic progenitors that survived. Expanded graft clones numbering several hundred reportedly gave rise to alpha-beta T cells about two months after transplant. A year had passed since transplant, and T-cell counts and diversity by then came mostly from newly produced T cells.

A TCRbeta library incorporating unique molecular identifiers was prepared. TCRdb re-called the PCR reads through MiXCR, storing one row per CDR3 protein. The sample consists of some 550,000 distinct CDR3 sequences, more than 20% of them appearing once. This material consisted of PBMCs, mostly from graft donor cells, taken 360 days after TCRalphabeta/CD19-depleted stem cell transplant. The V gene is TRBV6-1, the J gene TRBJ1-5; 9 nucleotides agree with TRBD1. The TCR comes from a boy under two years old who had a stem cell transplant for acute myeloid leukemia, so the T cells may come from the graft donor. The CDR3 loop reads CASSPSGTGSNQPQHF. The DNA for the CDR3 is TGTGCCAGCAGTCCGTCCGGGACAGGGAGCAATCAGCCCCAGCATTTT.